This TCR beta chain was recorded in a study of human T cells and chemical hapten exposure. The CDR3 covers 13 residues. V shed 4 bases, J shed 7 bases, and the junction held 4 bases outside the gene matches. The time point here: patch test 2, 6 weeks after DPC sensitization. Treatment in this sample: therapeutic diphenylcyclopropenone sensitization with weekly scalp DPC. Researchers sampled blood before each patch test went on. Alopecia patients, 18 to 70 years old and DPC-suitable, served as donors. TCRdb fed the RACE reads into MiXCR, producing one record per CDR3 protein. The sample lists around 130,000 distinct CDR3 sequences, about 10% occurring once.

This clonotype was sampled from a woman between 45 and 60 years old with alopecia areata. Some clones in this sample may be carry-over from other donors' samples. The source was whole blood, collected in connection with sensitization to the hapten diphenylcyclopropenone (DPC). The gene calls are TRBV12-3 or TRBV12-4 and TRBJ2-7, with 10 bases that match TRBD1. The CDR3 here is CASSSGTGVEQYF. CDR3 coding DNA: TGTGCCAGCAGTTCCGGGACAGGGGTGGAGCAGTACTTC.